This paragraph reports one T cell receptor (beta chain). TCRdb ran MiXCR on the RT-PCR reads and lists one entry per CDR3 protein. The table includes around 180,000 distinct CDR3 sequences, about 10% detected once. The sample originates from a study of response to subunit inactivated influenza vaccine. Germline V gene lookup returns CDR1 SGHTA and CDR2 FQGNSA. The CDR3 has 13 residues. V gave up 3 bases and J gave up 7 bases, with 13 bases separating them. This TCR was recovered from a man between 45 and 60 years old who received an inactivated influenza vaccine. The sequencing used non-naive T cells sorted from PBMCs, collected on the day of vaccination. V is TRBV7-2 and J is TRBJ2-7; D is unresolved. CDR3 loop: CASSFSGPREQYF. The CDR3 DNA sequence: TGTGCCAGCAGCTTCTCGGGCCCGCGGGAGCAGTACTTC.